The 10 T cell receptor beta chains in this list originate from one sample, sequenced in a study of liver allograft versus peripheral blood T cells. On the study more broadly: Within transplanted livers, the T cell receptor repertoires were examined and compared against the repertoires present in the peripheral blood of liver transplant recipients.

TCRdb re-called the reads with MiXCR, one entry per CDR3 protein. The table lists 2,000 to 2,500 distinct CDR3 sequences, around 15% of them singletons. All receptors derive from a human patient who had a liver transplant. Some T cells may be graft donor cells.

This clonotype is labeled medium-sized (0.01 to 0.1%). The V and J genes are TRBV5-5 and TRBJ2-7, with TRBD1 matching over 7 bases. This CDR3 comprises 15 residues. The V gene end was trimmed by 4 bases and the J gene end by 4 bases; junction bases not matched to a gene: 11. Germline V CDR1 and CDR2: SGHKS, YYEKEE (reference sequence). Written as DNA, the CDR3 is TGTGCCAGCAGCAATCCCGGGACAGCTAATTACGAGCAGTACTTC. The encoded protein is CASSNPGTANYEQYF.

This clonotype is medium-sized (0.01 to 0.1%) within its sample. The chain combines TRBV9 with TRBJ1-2; 7 bases are shared with TRBD1. With 4 bases clipped from V and 8 bases from J, the junction kept 5 bases outside the gene matches. In germline, CDR1 is SGDLS, CDR2 YYNGEE. CDR3 size: 12 residues. This chain's CDR3 is CASSSTGPGYTF. The CDR3 region has the DNA TGTGCCAGCAGCTCGACAGGGCCCGGCTACACCTTC.

Comment on this clonotype: A read error is the likely source, as a far larger clone sits one nucleotide away. The chain uses TRBV5-6 and TRBJ1-1; maybe TRBD1 (5 bases). The CDR3 extends over 14 amino acids. CDR1 is SGHDT and CDR2 is YYEEEE in the germline V gene. CDR3 region: CASSFQGKNTQAFF. CDR3 bases: TGTGCCAGCAGCTTTCAGGGTAAGAACACTCAAGCTTTCTTT.

With regard to this clonotype: A far larger clone is a single base away, which makes a read error likely. This chain connects TRBV9 to TRBJ1-6, with TRBD1 matching over 9 bases. This CDR3 comprises 14 residues. Germline V gene lookup returns CDR1 SGDLS and CDR2 YYNGEE. The CDR3, as DNA: TGTGCCAGCAGTCGGACAGGGGATAATTCACCCCTCGACTTT. This encodes CASSRTGDNSPLDF.

This clonotype is judged large. The CDR3 bases are TGCAGCGTTGGGGACAGATTTGTTACTAACTATGGCTACACCTTC. This sequence encodes CSVGDRFVTNYGYTF. This rearrangement joins TRBV29-1 to TRBJ1-2; the match to TRBD1 covers 7 bases. Looked up from germline, CDR1 is SQVTM and CDR2 is ANQGSEA. This CDR3 is built from 15 residues. The junction had 8 bases not matched to a gene; V was cut back by 4 bases and J by 0 bases.

This clonotype is medium-sized within its sample. The J gene is TRBJ2-2, the V gene TRBV10-3; D not certain. Germline CDR1 reads ENHRY; CDR2 reads SYGVKD. The CDR3 totals 15 residues. The ends were cut back, 2 bases at V and 2 bases at J, with 9 bases in the middle. CDR3 residues: CAISEARVNTGELFF. In nucleotides, the CDR3 is TGTGCCATCAGTGAGGCTAGAGTTAACACCGGGGAGCTGTTTTTT.

With regard to this clonotype: Given a much more abundant clone one base away, this may be a read error. The V gene is TRBV5-4, the J gene TRBJ2-1; D might be TRBD1 (5 bases). CDR1 and CDR2 from the germline V gene are SGHNT and YYREEE (reference sequence). The CDR3 has 12 amino acids. V lost 4 bases and J lost 10, with 12 bases in between. CDR3 residues: CASSVMGREQFF. CDR3 DNA: TGTGCCAGCAGCGTAATGGGGCGGGAGCAGTTCTTC.

This clonotype counts as medium-sized. The chain uses TRBV3-1 and TRBJ1-6; D is unclear. From germline, CDR1 is LGHDT and CDR2 YNNKEL (reference sequence). This CDR3 contains 15 residues. Trimming stripped 2 bases from V and 5 bases from J, with 10 bases between. CDR3 in amino acids: CASSQRQADNSPLHF. The CDR3 DNA follows: TGTGCCAGCAGCCAAAGGCAGGCCGATAATTCACCCCTCCACTTT.

This clonotype was counted only a few times. The J gene is TRBJ2-2, the V gene TRBV6-5; 11 positions agree with TRBD2. J gave up 2 bases and V 6 bases, and 5 bases lay outside the gene matches. Germline V gene sequence: CDR1 MNHEY, CDR2 SVGAGI. This CDR3 contains 16 residues. CDR3 protein: CASRYSGGANTGELFF. The CDR3 nucleotides read TGTGCCAGCAGATATAGCGGGGGGGCAAACACCGGGGAGCTGTTTTTT.

In this sample, this clonotype is large. V gene TRBV18 combines with J gene TRBJ1-4; 8 bases match TRBD1. The CDR3 is made up of 18 amino acids. Per the germline V gene, CDR1 is KGHSH and CDR2 is LQKENI. Trimming cost V 1 base and J 6 bases; bases outside gene matches: 13. The CDR3 DNA reads TGTGCCAGCTCACCACGGCAAACGGCAGGACAGGGATATGAAAAACTGTTTTTT. Translated: CASSPRQTAGQGYEKLFF.